Sequencing of this T cell receptor beta chain was carried out in a study of cytomegalovirus exposure and HLA in healthy donors. Findings and caveats of the study: Reports indicated that the classifier achieved high specificity and sensitivity in diagnosing cytomegalovirus status.

Germline CDR1 is SEHNR and CDR2 is FQNEAQ (reference sequence). V lost 2 bases and J lost 9, with 10 bases in between. The CDR3 runs 12 residues. Separate from the roughly 670-subject first cohort, the approximately 120-subject validation cohort was the one that the donors belonged to. Data came from immunoSEQ multiplex PCR; TCRdb stores just in-frame clones and leaves some out. The repertoire has about 130,000 clones, around 90% of them found once; the top ten carry about 6.7%. Concerning this clone: The antigen remains unidentified.

The chain links TRBV7-9 to TRBJ2-5; D unclear. Sequenced material: PBMCs. The TCR originated in a woman in her thirties in good health and CMV-seropositive. CDR3 loop: CASSLRSGPQYF. CDR3 in DNA: TGTGCCAGCAGCTTACGTTCCGGTCCCCAGTACTTC.